A selection of T cell receptor beta chains follows, all from one sample in a study of T cell changes during pregnancy in multiple sclerosis. This table comes from immunoSEQ multiplex PCR, and its TCRdb copy is limited to in-frame clones, with some not included. The table has 15,000 to 20,000 clones, 86% seen once. The specimen was CD8+ T cells from peripheral blood mononuclear cells, collected in the third trimester of pregnancy. Source of these receptors: a female donor in good health, enrolled as a control in a pregnancy study. Both conserved end residues are trimmed from each CDR3. Where a row states a size, it is once, few, many or the class of an expanded clone; other rows omit it.

clone_size | j_call | v_call | cdr3_aa
NA | TRBJ1-4 | TRBV7-8 | ASSQRGLNEKLF
NA | TRBJ1-1 | TRBV9 | ASSLKDSLNTEAF
NA | TRBJ1-1 | TRBV4-3 | ASSRWTGENTEAF
NA | TRBJ1-1 | TRBV6-4 | ASSLGSNTEAF
NA | TRBJ1-2 | TRBV7-2 | ASRSSGYYGYT
NA | TRBJ2-6 | TRBV6-6 | ASSSRSSGANVLT
NA | TRBJ1-1 | TRBV4-1 | ASSLRGGANTEAF
NA | TRBJ1-3 | TRBV4-3 | ASSQNRDSSGNTIY
few | TRBJ2-7 | TRBV4-1 | ASSQDTTNYEQY
NA | TRBJ2-3 | TRBV11-2 | ASSLEWGRGVRDTQY
NA | TRBJ1-1 | TRBV7-8 | ASSLGVGRDTEAF
once | TRBJ2-1 | TRBV6-5 | ASSPGTRNYNEQF
NA | TRBJ1-1 | TRBV4-2 | ASSQAQKNTEAF
NA | TRBJ2-6 | TRBV6-4 | ASSDGITSGANVLT
NA | TRBJ1-1 | TRBV7-9 | ASSLNRKKAF
NA | TRBJ2-1 | TRBV6-5 | ASSYGASGDNEQF
NA | TRBJ2-1 | TRBV5-8 | ASSLAPEVSLGYNEQF
NA | TRBJ1-1 | TRBV7-8 | ASSLGAQPEAF